This T cell receptor (beta chain) was recorded in a study of T cells in Graves' hyperthyroidism and ophthalmopathy. The CDR3 has 14 amino acids. The V gene's germline CDR1 is SGHVS and CDR2 FNYEAQ. V shed 4 bases and J shed 1 base, with 10 bases lying between them. The CDR3 regions of TCR beta were amplified from RNA transcripts. The HTBI primer set was used in a first-round RT-PCR of the TCR CDR3. Via MiXCR, TCRdb re-called the multiplex PCR reads, giving one row per CDR3 protein. The sample contains about 96,000 distinct CDR3 sequences, approximately 56% of which appear only once. The sequence was obtained from a woman aged 40 to 55 with Graves' hyperthyroidism. The sequenced sample was blood. This sequence joins TRBV7-6 and TRBJ2-5, with TRBD1 as a possible D gene (6 bases). CDR3 DNA: TGTGCCAGCAGCTCCTGGACAGCCCAAGAGACCCAGTACTTC. This encodes CASSSWTAQETQYF.